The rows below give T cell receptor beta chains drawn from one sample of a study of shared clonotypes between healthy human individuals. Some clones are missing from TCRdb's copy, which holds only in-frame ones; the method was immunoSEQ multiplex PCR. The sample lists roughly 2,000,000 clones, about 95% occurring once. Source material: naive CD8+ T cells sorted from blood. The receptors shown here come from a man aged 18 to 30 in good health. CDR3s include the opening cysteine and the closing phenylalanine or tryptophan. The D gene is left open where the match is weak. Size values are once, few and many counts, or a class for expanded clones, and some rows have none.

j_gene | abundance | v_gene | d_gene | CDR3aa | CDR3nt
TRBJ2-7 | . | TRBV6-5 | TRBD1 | CASSYPGQGYEQYF | TGTGCCAGCAGTTACCCCGGACAGGGCTACGAGCAGTACTTC
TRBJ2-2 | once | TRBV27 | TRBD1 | CASSADRYTGELFF | TGTGCCAGCAGTGCGGACAGGTACACCGGGGAGCTGTTTTTT
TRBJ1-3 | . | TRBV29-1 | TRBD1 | CSVEGGQNSGNTIYF | TGCAGCGTTGAAGGGGGACAGAACTCTGGAAACACCATATATTTT
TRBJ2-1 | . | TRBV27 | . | CASSLHRAIDNEQFF | TGTGCCAGCAGTTTACACAGGGCCATCGACAATGAGCAGTTCTTC
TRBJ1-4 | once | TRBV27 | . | CASSLSLVTTNEKLFF | TGTGCCAGCAGTTTATCGCTGGTTACAACTAATGAAAAACTGTTTTTT
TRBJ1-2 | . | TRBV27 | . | CASSLSGGVGYSYGYTF | TGTGCCAGCAGTTTATCCGGAGGGGTAGGGTACAGCTATGGCTACACCTTC
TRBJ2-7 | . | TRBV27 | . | CASSLGRAYEQYF | TGTGCCAGCAGTTTAGGCAGAGCTTACGAGCAGTACTTC
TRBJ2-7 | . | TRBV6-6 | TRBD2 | CASTLGTSTEQYF | TGTGCCAGCACCCTAGGGACTAGCACCGAGCAGTACTTC
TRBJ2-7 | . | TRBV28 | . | CASSVAGATYEQYF | TGTGCCAGCAGTGTCGCGGGGGCGACCTACGAGCAGTACTTC
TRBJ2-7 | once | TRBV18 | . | CASSLWRQVTSYEQYF | TGTGCCAGCTCACTTTGGAGACAGGTAACATCCTACGAGCAGTACTTC
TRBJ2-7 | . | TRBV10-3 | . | CAISPDSSYEQYF | TGTGCCATCAGTCCAGACAGCTCCTACGAGCAGTACTTC
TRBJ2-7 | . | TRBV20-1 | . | CSAGTSYEQYF | TGCAGTGCCGGGACCTCCTACGAGCAGTACTTC
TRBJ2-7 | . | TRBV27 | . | CASKLTGDYEQYF | TGTGCCAGCAAACTAACGGGGGACTACGAGCAGTACTTC
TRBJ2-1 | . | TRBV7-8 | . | CASSAIPEQFF | TGTGCCAGCAGCGCCATCCCTGAGCAGTTCTTC
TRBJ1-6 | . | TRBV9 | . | CASSVGLGDSPLHF | TGTGCCAGCAGCGTAGGCTTGGGGGATTCACCCCTCCACTTT
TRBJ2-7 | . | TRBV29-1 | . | CSAGAGGSSYEQYF | TGCAGCGCGGGGGCCGGCGGCAGCTCCTACGAGCAGTACTTC
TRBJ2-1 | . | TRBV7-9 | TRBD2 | CASSLASGGVDNEQFF | TGTGCCAGCAGCTTAGCAAGCGGGGGGGTGGACAATGAGCAGTTCTTC
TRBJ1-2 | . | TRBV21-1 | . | CASSKALWGRAEANYGYTF | TGTGCCAGCAGCAAAGCGCTCTGGGGCCGAGCAGAAGCTAACTATGGCTACACCTTC
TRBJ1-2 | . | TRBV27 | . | CASSLSVNYGYTF | TGTGCCAGCAGTTTATCCGTAAACTATGGCTACACCTTC
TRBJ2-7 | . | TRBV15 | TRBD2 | CATSLDRTSSYEQYF | TGTGCCACCAGCTTGGATCGGACTAGCTCCTACGAGCAGTACTTC
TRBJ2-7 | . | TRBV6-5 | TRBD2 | CASSRLAGVGEQYF | TGTGCCAGCAGTCGGCTAGCGGGAGTAGGCGAGCAGTACTTC
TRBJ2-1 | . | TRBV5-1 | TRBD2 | CASSSGTSYNEQFF | TGCGCCAGCAGCTCCGGGACTAGCTACAATGAGCAGTTCTTC
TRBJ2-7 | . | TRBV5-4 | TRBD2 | CASSFEGLAGDEQYF | TGTGCCAGCAGCTTTGAGGGACTAGCGGGAGACGAGCAGTACTTC
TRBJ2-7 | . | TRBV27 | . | CASSFSVGTETYEQYF | TGTGCCAGCAGTTTCTCGGTCGGGACGGAAACCTACGAGCAGTACTTC
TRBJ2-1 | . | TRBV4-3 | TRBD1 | CASSQYWTGVDNEQFF | TGCGCCAGCAGCCAGTATTGGACAGGTGTCGACAATGAGCAGTTCTTC
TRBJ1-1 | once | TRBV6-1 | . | CASSEPWAGKAFF | TGTGCCAGCAGTGAACCGTGGGCGGGGAAGGCTTTCTTT
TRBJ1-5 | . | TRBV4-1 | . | CASSQDRGSNQPQHF | TGCGCCAGCAGCCAAGATCGAGGGAGCAATCAGCCCCAGCATTTT
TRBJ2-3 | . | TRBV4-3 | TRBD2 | CASSPGGTSGRAADTQYF | TGCGCCAGCAGCCCCGGGGGGACTAGCGGGAGGGCCGCAGATACGCAGTATTTT
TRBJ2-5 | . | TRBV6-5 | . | CASSPTAGLGETQYF | TGTGCCAGCAGCCCGACCGCCGGCCTGGGGGAGACCCAGTACTTC
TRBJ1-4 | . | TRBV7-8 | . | CASSGGLAATNEKLFF | TGTGCCAGTTCGGGGGGGCTAGCCGCAACTAATGAAAAACTGTTTTTT
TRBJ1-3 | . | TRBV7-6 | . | CASRGSSGNTIYF | TGTGCCAGCAGAGGGAGCTCTGGAAACACCATATATTTT
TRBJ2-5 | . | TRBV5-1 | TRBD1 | CASSGQIETQYF | TGCGCCAGTTCGGGACAGATTGAGACCCAGTACTTC
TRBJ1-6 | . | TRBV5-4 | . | CASSLESEFVNSPLHF | TGTGCCAGCAGCTTGGAATCTGAATTCGTCAATTCACCCCTCCACTTT
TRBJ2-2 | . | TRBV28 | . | CASSLGPFPTSGELFF | TGTGCCAGCAGTTTGGGTCCCTTTCCAACGTCCGGGGAGCTGTTTTTT
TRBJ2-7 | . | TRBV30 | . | CAWSVGPAYEQYF | TGTGCCTGGAGTGTAGGACCGGCCTACGAGCAGTACTTC
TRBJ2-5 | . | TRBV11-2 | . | CASSLELGWGRLPGETQYF | TGTGCCAGCAGCTTAGAGTTGGGATGGGGGCGACTCCCTGGAGAGACCCAGTACTTC
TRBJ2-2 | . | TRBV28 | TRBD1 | CASSLQGDTGELFF | TGTGCCAGCAGTTTGCAGGGGGATACCGGGGAGCTGTTTTTT
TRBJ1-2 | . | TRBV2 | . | CASTYDGQIFTF | TGTGCCAGTACTTACGACGGACAGATCTTTACCTTC
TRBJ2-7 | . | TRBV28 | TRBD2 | CASADSGGDYEQYF | TGTGCCAGTGCCGATAGCGGGGGGGACTACGAGCAGTACTTC
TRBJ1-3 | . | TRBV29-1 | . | CSVEAPWMTGNTIYF | TGCAGCGTTGAAGCCCCGTGGATGACTGGAAACACCATATATTTT
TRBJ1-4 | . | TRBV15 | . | CATGGTTNEKLFF | TGTGCCACCGGGGGGACCACTAATGAAAAACTGTTTTTT
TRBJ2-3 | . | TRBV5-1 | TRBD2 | CASSLLGLAGGPSTDTQYF | TGCGCCAGCAGCTTGCTGGGACTAGCGGGGGGGCCTAGCACAGATACGCAGTATTTT
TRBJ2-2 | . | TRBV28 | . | CASSLRIETLNTGELFF | TGTGCCAGCAGTTTAAGGATCGAGACGTTAAACACCGGGGAGCTGTTTTTT
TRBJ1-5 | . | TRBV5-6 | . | CASSSGQRLDQPQHF | TGTGCCAGCAGCTCAGGACAGCGGTTAGATCAGCCCCAGCATTTT